This TCR beta chain was observed in a study of T cell changes during pregnancy in multiple sclerosis. Assay: immunoSEQ multiplex PCR; the TCRdb copy retains only in-frame clones and omits some. The table shows tens of thousands of clones, with nearly 95% occurring only once. The V gene end was trimmed by 6 bases and the J gene end by 5 bases; junction bases not matched to a gene: 11. CDR3 size: 15 residues. Germline assignment: CDR1 SGHTA and CDR2 FQGNSA. The chain combines TRBV7-2 with TRBJ2-7; 9 nucleotides align to TRBD1. The TCR comes from a female donor with multiple sclerosis, enrolled in a pregnancy study. The starting material was peripheral blood, obtained after pregnancy. This CDR3 is CASRLDRGWSDEQYF. The DNA of the CDR3 is TGTGCCAGCAGACTAGACAGGGGGTGGTCCGACGAGCAGTACTTC.